Sequencing of this T cell receptor (beta chain) was carried out in a study of regulatory T cells in long-lasting Graves disease. Between the trimmed V and J ends, which lost 4 bases and 4 bases, there was a span of 10 bases. The CDR3 runs to 13 residues. CDR1 MDHEN and CDR2 SYDVKM come from the germline V gene. Time point indicated: newly diagnosed GD, antithyroid drugs for less than 3 months. The authors made the TCR library using RNA they extracted from PBMCs. In building TCR beta libraries, iRepertoire HTBI primers were used together with Arm-PCR of CDR3 regions. TCRdb fed the multiplex PCR reads into MiXCR, producing one record per CDR3 protein. The sample yields 350,000 to 450,000 distinct CDR3 sequences, about a sixth seen once. This clonotype has at least ten counts. These data were also reused for a study on T cells in Graves' hyperthyroidism and ophthalmopathy.

This chain joins TRBV28 and TRBJ1-2, with D maybe TRBD1 (6 bases). Sample: peripheral blood mononuclear cells (PBMCs), taken at new diagnosis, from a patient treated with antithyroid drugs. The clonotype comes from a middle-aged man with Graves disease. Here the CDR3 reads CASSSTGTYGYTF. The DNA of the CDR3 is TGTGCCAGCAGTTCCACAGGGACCTATGGCTACACCTTC.